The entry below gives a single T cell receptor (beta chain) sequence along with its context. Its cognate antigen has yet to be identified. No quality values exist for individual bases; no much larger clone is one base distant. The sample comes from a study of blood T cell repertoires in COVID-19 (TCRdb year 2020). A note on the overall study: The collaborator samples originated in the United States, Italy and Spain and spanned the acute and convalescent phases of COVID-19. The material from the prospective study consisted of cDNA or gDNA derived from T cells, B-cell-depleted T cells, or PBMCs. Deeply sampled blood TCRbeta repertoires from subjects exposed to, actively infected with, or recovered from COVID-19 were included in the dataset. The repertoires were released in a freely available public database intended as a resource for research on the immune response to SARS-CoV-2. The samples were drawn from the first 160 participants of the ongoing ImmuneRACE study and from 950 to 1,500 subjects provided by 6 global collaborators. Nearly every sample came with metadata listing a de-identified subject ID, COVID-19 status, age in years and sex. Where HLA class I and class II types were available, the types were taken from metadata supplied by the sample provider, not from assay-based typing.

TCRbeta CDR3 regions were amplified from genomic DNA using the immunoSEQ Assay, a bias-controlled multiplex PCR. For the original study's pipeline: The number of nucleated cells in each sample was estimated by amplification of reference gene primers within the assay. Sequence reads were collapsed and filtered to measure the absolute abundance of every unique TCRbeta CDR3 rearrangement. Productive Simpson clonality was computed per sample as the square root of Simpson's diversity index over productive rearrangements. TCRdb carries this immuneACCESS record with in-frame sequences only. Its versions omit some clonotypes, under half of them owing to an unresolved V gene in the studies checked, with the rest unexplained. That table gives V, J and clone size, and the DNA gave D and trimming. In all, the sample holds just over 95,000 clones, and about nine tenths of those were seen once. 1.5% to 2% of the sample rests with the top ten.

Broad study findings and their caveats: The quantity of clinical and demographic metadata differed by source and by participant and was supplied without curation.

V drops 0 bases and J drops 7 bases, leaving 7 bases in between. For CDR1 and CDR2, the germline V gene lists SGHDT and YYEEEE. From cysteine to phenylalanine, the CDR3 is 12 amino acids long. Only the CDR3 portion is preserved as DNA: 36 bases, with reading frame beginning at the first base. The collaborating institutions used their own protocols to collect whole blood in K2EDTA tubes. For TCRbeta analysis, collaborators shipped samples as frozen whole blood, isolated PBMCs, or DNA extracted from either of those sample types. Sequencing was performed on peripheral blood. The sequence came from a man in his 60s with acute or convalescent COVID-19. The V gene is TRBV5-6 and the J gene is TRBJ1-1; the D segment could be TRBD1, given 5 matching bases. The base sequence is TGTGCCAGCAGCTTGGGGCAGGGTGAAGCTTTCTTT. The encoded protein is CASSLGQGEAFF.